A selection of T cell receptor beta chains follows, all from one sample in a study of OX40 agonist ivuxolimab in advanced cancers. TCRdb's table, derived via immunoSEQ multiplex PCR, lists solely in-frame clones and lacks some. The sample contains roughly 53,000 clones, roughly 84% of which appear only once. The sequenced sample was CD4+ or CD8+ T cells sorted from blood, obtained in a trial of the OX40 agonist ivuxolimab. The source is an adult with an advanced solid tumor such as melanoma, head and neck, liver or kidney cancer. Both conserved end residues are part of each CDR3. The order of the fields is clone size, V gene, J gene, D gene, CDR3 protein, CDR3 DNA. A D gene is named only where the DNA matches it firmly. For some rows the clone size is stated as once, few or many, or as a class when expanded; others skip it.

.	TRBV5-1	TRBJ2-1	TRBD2	CASSPDPGLAGKGEQFF	TGCGCCAGCAGCCCCGACCCCGGACTAGCGGGGAAAGGTGAGCAGTTCTTC
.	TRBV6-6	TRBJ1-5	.	CASSDSNQPQHF	TGTGCCAGCAGTGATAGCAATCAGCCCCAGCATTTT
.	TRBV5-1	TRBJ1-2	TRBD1	CASSLDTGGSYGYTF	TGCGCCAGCAGCTTGGATACAGGGGGCAGCTATGGCTACACCTTC
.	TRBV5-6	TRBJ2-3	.	CASSGQSGRTQYF	TGTGCCAGCAGCGGTCAATCAGGGCGTACGCAGTATTTT
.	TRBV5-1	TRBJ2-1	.	CASSLRTDSNEQFF	TGCGCCAGCAGCTTGCGTACCGACAGCAATGAGCAGTTCTTC
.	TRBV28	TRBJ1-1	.	CASMGNTEAFF	TGTGCCAGCATGGGGAACACTGAAGCTTTCTTT
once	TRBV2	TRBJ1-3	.	CASSQDPGNTIYF	TGTGCCAGCAGTCAAGACCCGGGAAACACCATATATTTT
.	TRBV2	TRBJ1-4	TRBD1	CASSRDRLNEKLFF	TGTGCCAGCAGTCGGGACAGGCTCAATGAAAAACTGTTTTTT
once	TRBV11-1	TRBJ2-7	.	CASSLGQVSYEQYF	TGTGCCAGCAGCTTAGGGCAGGTCTCCTACGAGCAGTACTTC
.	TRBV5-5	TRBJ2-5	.	CASSPPGLETQYF	TGTGCCAGCAGCCCCCCGGGGTTAGAGACCCAGTACTTC
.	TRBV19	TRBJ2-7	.	CASSDSARQSNEQYF	TGTGCCAGTAGCGATTCCGCCCGACAGAGCAACGAGCAGTACTTC
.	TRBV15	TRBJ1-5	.	CATSRVAAGPNQPQHF	TGTGCCACCAGCAGAGTCGCCGCGGGGCCTAATCAGCCCCAGCATTTT
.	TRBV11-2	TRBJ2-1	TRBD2	CASSLLGGTSGREGNEQFF	TGTGCCAGCAGCTTACTGGGCGGGACTAGCGGGAGGGAGGGCAATGAGCAGTTCTTC
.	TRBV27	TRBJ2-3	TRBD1	CASSHRDSKDTQYF	TGTGCCAGCAGTCATCGGGACAGCAAGGATACGCAGTATTTT
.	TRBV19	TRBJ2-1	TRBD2	CASSTLPSGRAYNEQFF	TGTGCCAGTAGTACCCTACCGAGCGGGAGGGCCTACAATGAGCAGTTCTTC
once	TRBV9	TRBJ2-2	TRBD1	CASSASGQGDGELFF	TGTGCCAGCAGCGCTTCTGGGCAGGGGGACGGGGAGCTGTTTTTT
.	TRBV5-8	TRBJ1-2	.	CASSFYDPGYGYTF	TGTGCCAGCAGCTTCTACGACCCAGGGTACGGCTACACCTTC
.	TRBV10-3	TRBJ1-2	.	CAISERDGGYTF	TGTGCCATCAGTGAGAGGGACGGTGGCTACACCTTC
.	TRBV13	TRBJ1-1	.	CASSGLVNTEAFF	TGTGCCAGCAGCGGGTTGGTGAACACTGAAGCTTTCTTT
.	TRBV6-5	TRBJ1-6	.	CASSYSLHRWDSSLHF	TGTGCCAGCAGTTACTCACTCCACCGGTGGGATTCGTCCCTCCACTTT
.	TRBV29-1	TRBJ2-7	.	CSVAMTQGNEQYF	TGCAGCGTTGCTATGACCCAAGGCAACGAGCAGTACTTC
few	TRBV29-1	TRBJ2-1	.	CSVGGDKGFSYNEQFF	TGCAGCGTTGGGGGTGACAAGGGTTTTTCCTACAATGAGCAGTTCTTC
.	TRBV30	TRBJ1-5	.	CAWSSPRGNQPQHF	TGTGCCTGGAGCTCCCCCCGTGGCAATCAGCCCCAGCATTTT
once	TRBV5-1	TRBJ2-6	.	CASSLRAGSSGANVLTF	TGCGCCAGCAGCTTGCGGGCAGGATCCTCTGGGGCCAACGTCCTGACTTTC
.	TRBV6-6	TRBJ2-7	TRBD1	CASSYTGDYEQYF	TGTGCCAGCAGTTACACAGGGGACTACGAGCAGTACTTC
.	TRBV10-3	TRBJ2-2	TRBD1	CAITGQGNTGELFF	TGTGCCATCACGGGACAGGGCAACACCGGGGAGCTGTTTTTT
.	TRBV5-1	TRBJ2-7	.	CASRAGERAYEQYF	TGCGCCAGCAGGGCTGGGGAACGAGCCTACGAGCAGTACTTC
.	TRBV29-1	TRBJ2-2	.	CSVGQANTGELFF	TGCAGCGTTGGACAGGCGAACACCGGGGAGCTGTTTTTT
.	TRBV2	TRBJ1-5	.	CASSEEFSQPQHF	TGTGCCAGCAGTGAGGAGTTTTCCCAGCCCCAGCATTTT
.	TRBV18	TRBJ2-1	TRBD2	CASSLGGGSYNEQFF	TGTGCCAGCTCATTGGGCGGGGGGTCCTACAATGAGCAGTTCTTC
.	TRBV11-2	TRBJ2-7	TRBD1	CASSLAQTGFYEQYF	TGTGCCAGCAGCTTAGCACAGACAGGGTTCTACGAGCAGTACTTC
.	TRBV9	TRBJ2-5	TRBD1	CASSPRWGQVWAQYF	TGTGCCAGCAGCCCAAGGTGGGGACAGGTATGGGCCCAGTACTTC
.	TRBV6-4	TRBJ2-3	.	CASSNEQGRSDTQYF	TGTGCCAGCAGTAACGAACAGGGGAGGTCAGATACGCAGTATTTT
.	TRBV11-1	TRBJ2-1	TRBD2	CASSLARAGGQNEQFF	TGTGCCAGCAGCTTAGCGCGGGCGGGGGGGCAGAATGAGCAGTTCTTC
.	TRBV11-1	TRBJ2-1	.	CASSLAAGNSNEQFF	TGTGCCAGCAGCTTAGCGGCGGGTAATTCTAATGAGCAGTTCTTC
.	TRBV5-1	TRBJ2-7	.	CASSLGAGEGEQYF	TGCGCCAGCAGCTTGGGGGCAGGGGAAGGCGAGCAGTACTTC
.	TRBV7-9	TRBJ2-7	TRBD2	CASGLAGGLYEQYF	TGTGCCAGCGGTCTAGCGGGGGGACTTTACGAGCAGTACTTC
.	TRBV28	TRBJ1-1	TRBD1	CASSVTGSTEAFF	TGTGCCAGCAGTGTGACAGGGTCCACTGAAGCTTTCTTT
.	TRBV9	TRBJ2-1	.	CASSEGNLGYNEQFF	TGTGCCAGCAGCGAGGGGAATTTGGGGTACAATGAGCAGTTCTTC
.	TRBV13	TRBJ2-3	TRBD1	CASSTDRGRDTQYF	TGTGCCAGCAGCACCGACAGGGGCAGAGATACGCAGTATTTT
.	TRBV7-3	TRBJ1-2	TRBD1	CASSLEAGGIGYTF	TGTGCCAGCAGCTTAGAGGCAGGGGGCATTGGCTACACCTTC
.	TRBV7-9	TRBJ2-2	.	CASSDPAVRELFF	TGTGCCAGCAGTGACCCCGCGGTTAGGGAGCTGTTTTTT
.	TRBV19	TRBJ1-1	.	CASSIDTGEAFF	TGTGCCAGTAGTATAGATACGGGAGAAGCTTTCTTT
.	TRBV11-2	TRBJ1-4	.	CASSLRQGEGNEKLFF	TGTGCCAGCAGCTTAAGGCAGGGCGAGGGTAATGAAAAACTGTTTTTT
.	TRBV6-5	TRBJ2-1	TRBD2	CASAPGLAGYNEQFF	TGTGCCAGCGCTCCGGGACTAGCGGGATACAATGAGCAGTTCTTC
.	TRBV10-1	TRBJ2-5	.	CASSVSTRVETQYF	TGCGCCAGCAGTGTCAGCACAAGGGTAGAGACCCAGTACTTC
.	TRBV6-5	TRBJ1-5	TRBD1	CASSESQGNQPQHF	TGTGCCAGCAGTGAATCACAGGGGAATCAGCCCCAGCATTTT
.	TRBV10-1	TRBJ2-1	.	CASSESGSYNEQFF	TGCGCCAGCAGTGAGTCGGGTTCCTACAATGAGCAGTTCTTC
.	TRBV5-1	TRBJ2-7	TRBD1	CASSLGQGRSYEQYF	TGCGCCAGCAGCTTGGGACAGGGGCGATCCTACGAGCAGTACTTC
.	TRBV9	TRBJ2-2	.	CASSVRGTNTGELFF	TGTGCCAGCAGCGTACGTGGAACGAACACCGGGGAGCTGTTTTTT
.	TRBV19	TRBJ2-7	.	CASSLNGPASYEQYF	TGTGCCAGTAGTCTCAATGGACCAGCCTCCTACGAGCAGTACTTC
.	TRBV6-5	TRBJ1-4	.	CASGYEGPREKLFF	TGTGCCAGCGGCTACGAGGGGCCGAGGGAAAAACTGTTTTTT
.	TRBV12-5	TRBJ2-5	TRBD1	CASGLVLGQGARGTQYF	TGTGCTAGTGGTTTGGTACTAGGACAGGGGGCGCGGGGGACCCAGTACTTC
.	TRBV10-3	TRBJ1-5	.	CAISRGTGLVGNQPQHF	TGTGCCATCAGCCGTGGCACAGGGTTGGTAGGCAATCAGCCCCAGCATTTT
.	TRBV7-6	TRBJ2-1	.	CASSPLAGSSYNEQFF	TGTGCCAGCAGCCCCTTGGCTGGAAGTTCCTACAATGAGCAGTTCTTC
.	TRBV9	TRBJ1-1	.	CASSQGGNTEAFF	TGTGCCAGCAGTCAAGGGGGGAACACTGAAGCTTTCTTT
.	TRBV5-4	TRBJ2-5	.	CASSPGGSRGETQYF	TGTGCCAGCAGCCCCGGGGGCTCGAGGGGTGAGACCCAGTACTTC
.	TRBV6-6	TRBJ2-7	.	CASSFGGGYEQYF	TGTGCCAGCAGTTTTGGGGGAGGATACGAGCAGTACTTC